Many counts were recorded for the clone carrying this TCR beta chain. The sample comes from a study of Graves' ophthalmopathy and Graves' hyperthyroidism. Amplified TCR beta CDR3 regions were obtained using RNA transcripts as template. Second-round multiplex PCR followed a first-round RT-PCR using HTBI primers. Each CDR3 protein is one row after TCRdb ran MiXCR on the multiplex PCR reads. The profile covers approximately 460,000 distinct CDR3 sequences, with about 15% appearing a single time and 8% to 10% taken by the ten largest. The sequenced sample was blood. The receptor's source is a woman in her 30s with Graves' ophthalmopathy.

For the CDR3, the DNA is TGTGCCAGCAGTTTCAGGGGGCGAGAGACCCAGTACTTC. It is translated as CASSFRGRETQYF. This rearrangement joins TRBV12-3 or TRBV12-4 to TRBJ2-5; TRBD1 aligns across 8 bases. Trimming removed 3 bases from V and 4 bases from J; junction bases left unmatched: 1. The CDR3 is 13 amino acids.